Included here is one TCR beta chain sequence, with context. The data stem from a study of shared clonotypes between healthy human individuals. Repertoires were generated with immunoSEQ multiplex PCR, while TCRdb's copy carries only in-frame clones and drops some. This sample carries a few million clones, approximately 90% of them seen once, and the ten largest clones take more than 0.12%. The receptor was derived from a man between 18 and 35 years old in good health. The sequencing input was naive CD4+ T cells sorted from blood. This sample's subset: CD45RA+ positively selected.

DNA for the CDR3: TGTGCCAGCAGAATTCGGACAGGTGGGAATGAGCAGTTCTTC. Protein sequence: CASRIRTGGNEQFF. This sequence joins TRBV28 and TRBJ2-1; 7 nucleotides match TRBD1. This CDR3 is 14 amino acids long. Germline trimming cut 6 bases from V and 7 bases from J; bases unmatched to any gene: 9. In germline, CDR1 is MDHEN, CDR2 SYDVKM.